A selection of T cell receptor beta chains follows, all from one sample in a study of T cells in Graves' hyperthyroidism and ophthalmopathy. In TCRdb, the multiplex PCR reads were re-called with MiXCR into one record per CDR3 protein. The sample holds about 760,000 distinct CDR3 sequences, around a third seen once. The sample consisted of blood. All receptors come from a woman aged 40 to 50 with Graves' hyperthyroidism. Each CDR3 is given with its conserved first and last residue. D genes are given only for firm matches. Size is stated for part of the rows, as once, few or many counts, or as a class when the clone is expanded.

j_gene	d_gene	abundance	v_gene	CDR3nt	CDR3aa
TRBJ2-7	TRBD1	few	TRBV20-1	TGCAGTGCAACTGAACAGGGGGTCGACTACGAGCAGTACTTC	CSATEQGVDYEQYF
TRBJ2-7	-	few	TRBV12-3/TRBV12-4	TGTGCCAGCAGACCTGAAGTCTCTCGGGACAACACCTACGAGCAGTACTTC	CASRPEVSRDNTYEQYF
TRBJ1-2	-	few	TRBV5-1	TGCGCCAGCAGCCGGGGACTGGAAGCTAACTATGGCTACACCTTC	CASSRGLEANYGYTF
TRBJ2-6	-	many	TRBV10-2	TGCGCCAGCAGGGCCAGGGCCAACGTCCTGACTTTC	CASRARANVLTF
TRBJ1-4	-	-	TRBV6-5	TGTGCCAGCAGTTCCCCTAGGGAGCGATCAACTAATGAAAAACTGTTTTTT	CASSSPRERSTNEKLFF
TRBJ2-7	TRBD2	-	TRBV20-1	TGCAGTGCAGCCGGGACTAGCGGGAGCTCCTACGAGCAGTACTTC	CSAAGTSGSSYEQYF
TRBJ2-7	-	-	TRBV19	TGTGCCAGTAGTCTCCGGGACACCACCTACGAGCAGTACTTC	CASSLRDTTYEQYF
TRBJ2-7	-	-	TRBV11-3	TGTGCCAGCAGCACCTTCGGACCCTCCTACGAGCAGTACTTC	CASSTFGPSYEQYF
TRBJ2-2	-	many	TRBV29-1	TGCAGCGCTGGAGGTTTGGGGGCGAACACCGGGGAGCTGTTTTTT	CSAGGLGANTGELFF
TRBJ1-6	-	many	TRBV5-5	TGTGCCAGCAGCTTTACGAATTCACCCCTCCACTTT	CASSFTNSPLHF
TRBJ2-7	TRBD1	few	TRBV5-1	TGCGCCAGCAGCGGGGTACAGGGGGCGCTTGAGCAGTACTTC	CASSGVQGALEQYF
TRBJ1-5	-	few	TRBV10-3	TGTGCCAGCAGTGAAGTTGGGAATCAGCCCCAGCATTTT	CASSEVGNQPQHF
TRBJ1-5	-	once	TRBV2	TGTGCCAGCAGTGGCCGGGGGGGGCCAAATCAGCCCCAGCATTTT	CASSGRGGPNQPQHF
TRBJ2-7	-	-	TRBV6-1	TGTGCCAGCCCCGACTGGGAAGGTGCCTACGAGCAGTACTTC	CASPDWEGAYEQYF
TRBJ1-6	-	few	TRBV20-1	TGCAGTGCTAGAGATAACTTCGCAGCGGTGGGCCAGGATTCACCCCTCCACTTT	CSARDNFAAVGQDSPLHF
TRBJ2-6	-	-	TRBV14	TGTGCCAGCAGCCAAGGCCTGATAGTTCGGGACACCTCCTCTGGGGCCAACGTCCTGACTTTC	CASSQGLIVRDTSSGANVLTF
TRBJ1-2	-	many	TRBV7-2	TGTGCCAGCAGCTTAGGTACCGAGGCGGGGGGCTACACCTTC	CASSLGTEAGGYTF
TRBJ1-1	TRBD1	many	TRBV7-9	TGTGCCAGCAGCAGTCGACAGGGGGAGGGTACTGAAGCTTTCTTT	CASSSRQGEGTEAFF
TRBJ2-5	-	-	TRBV6-1	TGTGCCAGCGCAGGGGTGGGGCAAGAGACCCAGTACTTC	CASAGVGQETQYF
TRBJ1-1	-	many	TRBV9	TGTGCCAGCAGCGTAGAGGATAACCTCCGTGGAGCTTTCTTT	CASSVEDNLRGAFF
TRBJ2-2	TRBD2	many	TRBV4-1	TGCGCCAGCAGCCAAACGGGGGGGCAGAGCACCGGGGAGCTGTTTTTT	CASSQTGGQSTGELFF
TRBJ2-7	TRBD1	many	TRBV10-3	TGTGCCATCAGTGTGCAGGACAGGGAGAGCGAGCAGTACTTC	CAISVQDRESEQYF
TRBJ2-2	-	few	TRBV6-5	TGTGCCAGCAGTTACCCCAAGTCCGGGGATTTAACCGGGGAGCTGTTTTTT	CASSYPKSGDLTGELFF
TRBJ2-5	TRBD2	-	TRBV4-3	TGCGCCAGCAGCCAAGATGTAGCGGGAGGCAACCAAGAGACCCAGTACTTC	CASSQDVAGGNQETQYF
TRBJ2-5	-	many	TRBV9	TGTGCCAGCAGCGTACCGTCCGGCGGGGCGGAGACCCAGTACTTC	CASSVPSGGAETQYF
TRBJ1-1	-	-	TRBV7-9	TGTGCCAGCACCTTAATAGAGCCCTGGAACACTGAAGCTTTCTTT	CASTLIEPWNTEAFF
TRBJ2-5	-	many	TRBV9	TGTGCCAGCAGCGGGGGGCCGGGGGGAACCCAGTACTTC	CASSGGPGGTQYF
TRBJ2-5	-	few	TRBV12-3/TRBV12-4	TGTGCCAGCAGTCCCCAGAGGGCGGAGGAGACCCAGTACTTC	CASSPQRAEETQYF